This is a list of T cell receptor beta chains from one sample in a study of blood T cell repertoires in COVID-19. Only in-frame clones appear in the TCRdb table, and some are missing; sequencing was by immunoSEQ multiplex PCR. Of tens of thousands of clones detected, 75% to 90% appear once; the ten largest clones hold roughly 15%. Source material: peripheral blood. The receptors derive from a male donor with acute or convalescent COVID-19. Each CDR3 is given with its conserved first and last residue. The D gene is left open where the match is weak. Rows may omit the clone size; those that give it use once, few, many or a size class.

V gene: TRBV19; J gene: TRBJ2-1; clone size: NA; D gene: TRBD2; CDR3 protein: CASKDGASGYNEQFF; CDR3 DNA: TGTGCCAGTAAGGATGGGGCTAGCGGGTACAATGAGCAGTTCTTC
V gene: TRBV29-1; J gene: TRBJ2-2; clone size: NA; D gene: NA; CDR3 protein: CSVEGQNTGELFF; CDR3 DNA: TGCAGCGTTGAAGGACAGAACACCGGGGAGCTGTTTTTT
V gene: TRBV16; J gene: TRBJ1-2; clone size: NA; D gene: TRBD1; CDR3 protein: CASSQSGTGGNGYTF; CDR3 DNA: TGTGCCAGCAGCCAATCGGGGACAGGGGGGAATGGCTACACCTTC
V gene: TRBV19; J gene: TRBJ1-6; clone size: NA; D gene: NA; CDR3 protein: CASSIRGGSYNSPLHF; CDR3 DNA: TGTGCCAGTAGTATCCGGGGAGGCTCCTATAATTCACCCCTCCACTTT
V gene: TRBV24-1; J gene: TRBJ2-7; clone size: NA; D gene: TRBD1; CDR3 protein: CATSGGTVPHEQYF; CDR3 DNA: TGTGCCACCAGTGGGGGGACAGTGCCCCACGAGCAGTACTTC
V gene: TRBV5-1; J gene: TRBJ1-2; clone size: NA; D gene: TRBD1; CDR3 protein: CASSSLPQGANYGYTF; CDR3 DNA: TGCGCCAGCAGCTCCCTCCCCCAGGGGGCGAACTATGGCTACACCTTC
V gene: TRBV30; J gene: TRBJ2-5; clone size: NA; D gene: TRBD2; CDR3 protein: CAWSGDRGGAEETQYF; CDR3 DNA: TGTGCCTGGAGTGGGGATCGCGGGGGGGCGGAGGAGACCCAGTACTTC
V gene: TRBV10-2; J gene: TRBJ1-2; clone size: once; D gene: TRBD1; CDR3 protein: CASSEGSGGGYTF; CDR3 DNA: TGCGCCAGCAGTGAGGGGTCAGGGGGTGGCTACACCTTC
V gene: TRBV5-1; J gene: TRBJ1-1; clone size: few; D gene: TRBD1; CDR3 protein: CASSLHRGVNTEAFF; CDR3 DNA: TGCGCCAGCAGCCTTCACAGGGGGGTTAACACTGAAGCTTTCTTT
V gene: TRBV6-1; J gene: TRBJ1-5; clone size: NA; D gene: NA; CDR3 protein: CASSESPGAQHF; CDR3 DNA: TGTGCCAGCAGTGAATCCCCGGGGGCCCAGCATTTT
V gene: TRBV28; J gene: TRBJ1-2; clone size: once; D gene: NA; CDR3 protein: CASSLREDYGYTF; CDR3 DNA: TGTGCCAGCAGTTTAAGGGAGGACTATGGCTACACCTTC
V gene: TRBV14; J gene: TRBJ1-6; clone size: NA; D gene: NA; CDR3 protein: CASSQALVYSPLHF; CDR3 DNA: TGTGCCAGCAGCCAGGCCCTTGTGTATTCACCCCTCCACTTT
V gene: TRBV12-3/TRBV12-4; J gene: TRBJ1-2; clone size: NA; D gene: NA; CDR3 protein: CASSTNTYGYTF; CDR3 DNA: TGTGCCAGCAGCACTAACACCTATGGCTACACCTTC
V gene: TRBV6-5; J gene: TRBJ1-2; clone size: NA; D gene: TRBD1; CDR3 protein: CASSTLQGLGGYTF; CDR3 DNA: TGTGCCAGCAGTACACTACAGGGGTTGGGAGGCTACACCTTC
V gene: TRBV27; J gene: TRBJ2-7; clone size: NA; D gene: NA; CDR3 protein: CASSQDRRSYEQYF; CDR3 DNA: TGTGCCAGCAGTCAAGACAGGCGGTCCTACGAGCAGTACTTC
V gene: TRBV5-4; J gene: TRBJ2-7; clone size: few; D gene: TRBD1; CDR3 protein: CASSSGTGRYEQYF; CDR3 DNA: TGTGCCAGCAGTTCCGGGACAGGGCGTTACGAGCAGTACTTC
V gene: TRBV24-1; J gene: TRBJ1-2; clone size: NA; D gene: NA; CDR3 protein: CATSDSRGPYGYTF; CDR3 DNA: TGTGCCACCAGTGATTCAAGGGGCCCATATGGCTACACCTTC
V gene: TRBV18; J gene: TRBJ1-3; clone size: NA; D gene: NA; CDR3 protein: CASSPPRSGGAGSLLAGNTIYF; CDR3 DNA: TGTGCCAGCTCACCACCGCGTTCGGGGGGCGCTGGATCCTTGCTGGCTGGAAACACCATATATTTT
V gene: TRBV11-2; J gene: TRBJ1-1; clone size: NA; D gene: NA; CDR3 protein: CASSFTSTGNTEAFF; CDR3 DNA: TGTGCCAGCAGCTTCACCTCCACAGGGAACACTGAAGCTTTCTTT
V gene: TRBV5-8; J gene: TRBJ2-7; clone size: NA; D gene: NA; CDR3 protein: CASSLEVRQGIGYEQYF; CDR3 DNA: TGTGCCAGCAGCTTGGAGGTCCGGCAGGGAATAGGGTACGAGCAGTACTTC
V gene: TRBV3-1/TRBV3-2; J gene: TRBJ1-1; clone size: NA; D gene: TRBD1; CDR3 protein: CASSPDRSNTEAFF; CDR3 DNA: TGTGCCAGCAGCCCGGACAGGTCGAACACTGAAGCTTTCTTT
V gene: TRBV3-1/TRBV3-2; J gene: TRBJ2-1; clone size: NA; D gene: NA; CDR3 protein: CASSQHSGTRFNEQFF; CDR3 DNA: TGTGCCAGCAGCCAGCATTCCGGGACAAGATTCAATGAGCAGTTCTTC
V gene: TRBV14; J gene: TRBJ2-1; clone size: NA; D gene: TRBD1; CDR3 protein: CASSHLGQGKYNEQFF; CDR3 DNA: TGTGCCAGCAGCCACCTGGGACAGGGTAAGTACAATGAGCAGTTCTTC
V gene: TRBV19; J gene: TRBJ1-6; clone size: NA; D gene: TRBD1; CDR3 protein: CASRSSERGQAGYSPLHF; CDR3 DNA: TGTGCCAGTCGATCCTCGGAGAGGGGGCAGGCCGGCTATTCACCCCTCCACTTT
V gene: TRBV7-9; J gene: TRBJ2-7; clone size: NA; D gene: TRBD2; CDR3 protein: CASSLGRERGGEQYF; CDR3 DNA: TGTGCCAGCAGCTTAGGCAGGGAACGGGGGGGCGAGCAGTACTTC
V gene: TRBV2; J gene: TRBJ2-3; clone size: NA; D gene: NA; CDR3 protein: CASRTTGTDTQYF; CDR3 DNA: TGTGCCAGCAGGACGACAGGAACGGATACGCAGTATTTT
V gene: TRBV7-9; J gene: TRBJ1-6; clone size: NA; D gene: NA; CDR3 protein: CASSDGGAPLHF; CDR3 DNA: TGTGCCAGCAGCGACGGCGGTGCACCCCTCCACTTT
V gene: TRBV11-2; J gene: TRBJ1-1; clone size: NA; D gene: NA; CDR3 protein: CASSSQGIEAFF; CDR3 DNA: TGTGCCAGCAGTTCACAGGGCATAGAAGCTTTCTTT
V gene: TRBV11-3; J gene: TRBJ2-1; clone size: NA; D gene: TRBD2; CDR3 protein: CASSLGLAGGRNEQFF; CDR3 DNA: TGTGCCAGCAGCTTAGGACTAGCGGGGGGTCGAAATGAGCAGTTCTTC
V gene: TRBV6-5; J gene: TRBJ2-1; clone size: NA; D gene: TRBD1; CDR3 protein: CASSDRGQAYNEQFF; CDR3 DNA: TGTGCCAGCAGCGACAGGGGTCAAGCCTACAATGAGCAGTTCTTC
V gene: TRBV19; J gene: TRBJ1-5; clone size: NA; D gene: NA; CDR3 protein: CASKLENQPQHF; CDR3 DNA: TGTGCCAGTAAGCTTGAAAATCAGCCCCAGCATTTT
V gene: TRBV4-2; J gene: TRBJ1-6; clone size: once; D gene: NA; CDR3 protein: CASSQDSGRDSPLHF; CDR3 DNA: TGTGCCAGCAGCCAAGATTCGGGCAGGGATTCACCCCTCCACTTT
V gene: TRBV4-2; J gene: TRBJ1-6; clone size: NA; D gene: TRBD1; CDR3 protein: CASSQESHGQGGSPLHF; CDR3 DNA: TGTGCCAGCAGCCAAGAAAGTCATGGGCAGGGGGGTTCACCCCTCCACTTT
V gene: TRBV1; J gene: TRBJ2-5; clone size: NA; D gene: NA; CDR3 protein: CTSPEAQETQYF; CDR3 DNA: TGCACCAGCCCGGAGGCCCAAGAGACCCAGTACTTC
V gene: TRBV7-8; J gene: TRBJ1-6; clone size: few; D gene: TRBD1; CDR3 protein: CASSLGAGGTGGNSPLHF; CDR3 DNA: TGTGCCAGCAGCCTAGGGGCCGGCGGGACAGGGGGTAATTCACCCCTCCACTTT
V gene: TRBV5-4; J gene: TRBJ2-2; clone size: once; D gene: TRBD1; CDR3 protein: CASSQPGQGVSTGELFF; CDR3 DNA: TGTGCCAGCAGCCAGCCAGGACAGGGCGTAAGCACCGGGGAGCTGTTTTTT
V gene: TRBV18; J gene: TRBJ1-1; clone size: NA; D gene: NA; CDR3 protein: CASSPTGNTEAFF; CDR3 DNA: TGTGCCAGCTCACCGACGGGAAACACTGAAGCTTTCTTT
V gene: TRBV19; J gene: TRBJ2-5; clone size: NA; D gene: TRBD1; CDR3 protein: CASSKGARETQYF; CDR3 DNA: TGTGCCAGTAGTAAGGGGGCGCGGGAGACCCAGTACTTC
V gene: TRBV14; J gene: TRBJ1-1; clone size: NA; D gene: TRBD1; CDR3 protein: CASSLTGDTEAFF; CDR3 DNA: TGTGCCAGCAGCCTCACAGGGGACACTGAAGCTTTCTTT
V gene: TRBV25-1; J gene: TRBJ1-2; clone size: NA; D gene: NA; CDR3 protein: CASSHPEGVNYGYTF; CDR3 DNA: TGTGCCAGCAGCCACCCTGAGGGGGTAAACTATGGCTACACCTTC
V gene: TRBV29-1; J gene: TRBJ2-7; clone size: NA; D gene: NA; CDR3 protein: CSVGVDRSYEQYF; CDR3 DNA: TGCAGCGTTGGAGTGGACAGATCCTACGAGCAGTACTTC
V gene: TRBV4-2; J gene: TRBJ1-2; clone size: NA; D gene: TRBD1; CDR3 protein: CASSQGTGDYYGYTF; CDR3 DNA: TGTGCCAGCAGCCAAGGGACAGGGGATTACTATGGCTACACCTTC
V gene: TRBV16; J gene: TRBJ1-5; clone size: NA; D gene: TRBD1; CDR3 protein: CASTKGQGEGPQHF; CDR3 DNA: TGTGCCAGCACCAAAGGACAGGGCGAAGGGCCCCAGCATTTT
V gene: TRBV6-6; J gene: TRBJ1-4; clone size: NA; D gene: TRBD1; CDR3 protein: CASRGQGAGTNEKLFF; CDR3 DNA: TGTGCCAGCAGGGGACAGGGGGCAGGAACTAATGAAAAACTGTTTTTT
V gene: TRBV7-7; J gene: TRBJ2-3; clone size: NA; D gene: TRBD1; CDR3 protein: CASSLGGRHTDTQYF; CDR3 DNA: TGTGCTAGCAGCTTAGGGGGCAGACACACGGATACGCAGTATTTT
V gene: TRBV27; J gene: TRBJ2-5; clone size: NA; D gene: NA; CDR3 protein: CASSTRDSRAQYF; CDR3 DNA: TGTGCCAGCAGTACCCGGGACTCAAGGGCCCAGTACTTC
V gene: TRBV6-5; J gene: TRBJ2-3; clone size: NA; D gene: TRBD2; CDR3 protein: CASSSRLAGGTDTQYF; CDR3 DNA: TGTGCCAGCAGTTCAAGACTAGCGGGGGGCACAGATACGCAGTATTTT
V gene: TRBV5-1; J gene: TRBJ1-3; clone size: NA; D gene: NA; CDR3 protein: CASSWDTFSGNTIYF; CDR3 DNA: TGCGCCAGCAGCTGGGACACTTTCTCTGGAAACACCATATATTTT
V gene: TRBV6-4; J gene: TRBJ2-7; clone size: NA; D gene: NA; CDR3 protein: CASSDSLTRLYF; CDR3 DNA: TGTGCCAGCAGTGACTCGTTGACCAGACTGTACTTC
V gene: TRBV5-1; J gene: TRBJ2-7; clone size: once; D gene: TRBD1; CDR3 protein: CASSFDRGAYEQYF; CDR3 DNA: TGCGCCAGCAGCTTTGACAGGGGTGCCTACGAGCAGTACTTC
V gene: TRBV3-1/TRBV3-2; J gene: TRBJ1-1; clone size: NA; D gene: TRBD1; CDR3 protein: CASSQDHRGTEAFF; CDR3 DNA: TGTGCCAGCAGCCAAGACCACAGGGGAACTGAAGCTTTCTTT
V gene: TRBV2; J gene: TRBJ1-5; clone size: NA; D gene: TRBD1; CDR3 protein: CASSEQGFNNQPQHF; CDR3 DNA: TGTGCCAGCAGCGAACAGGGGTTCAACAATCAGCCCCAGCATTTT
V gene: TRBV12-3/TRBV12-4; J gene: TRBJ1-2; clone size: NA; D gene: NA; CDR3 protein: CASSLQGRNGYTF; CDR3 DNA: TGTGCCAGCAGTTTACAGGGGCGAAATGGCTACACCTTC
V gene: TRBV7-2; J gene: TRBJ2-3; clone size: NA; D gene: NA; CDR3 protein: CASTPSAGSADTQYF; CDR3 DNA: TGTGCCAGCACCCCAAGTGCGGGTTCGGCAGATACGCAGTATTTT
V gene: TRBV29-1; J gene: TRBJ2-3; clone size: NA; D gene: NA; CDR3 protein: CSVERRGPGTDTQYF; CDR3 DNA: TGCAGCGTTGAAAGGCGGGGGCCAGGCACAGATACGCAGTATTTT
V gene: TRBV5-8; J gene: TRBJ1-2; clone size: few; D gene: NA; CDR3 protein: CASSLSPGIGGYTF; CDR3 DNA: TGTGCCAGCAGCTTGAGTCCGGGAATCGGTGGCTACACCTTC